This is a list of T cell receptor beta chains from one sample in a study of T cells in Graves' hyperthyroidism and ophthalmopathy. TCRdb reprocessed the multiplex PCR reads with MiXCR, giving one entry per CDR3 protein. The sample records about 520,000 distinct CDR3 sequences, around 24% being singletons. The sequenced material came from blood. The receptors were gathered from a young woman with Graves' ophthalmopathy. The CDR3 runs from the conserved cysteine through the conserved F or W. The D gene is left open where the match is weak. Not all rows give a size; the values are once, few, many and, for expanded clones, a class.

D | size | J | V | DNA | CDR3
- | - | TRBJ1-1 | TRBV12-3/TRBV12-4 | TGTGCCAGCAGCCTGAAAGGACAGATAAGGTTTGAAGCTTTCTTT | CASSLKGQIRFEAFF
TRBD1 | - | TRBJ2-5 | TRBV28 | TGTGCCAGCAGTTCCTTGGACAGGGGGCGCGAAGAGACCCAGTACTTC | CASSSLDRGREETQYF
TRBD2 | many | TRBJ2-7 | TRBV13 | TGTGCCAGCAGCTCCGGGACTAGCGGATTTTACGAGCAGTACTTC | CASSSGTSGFYEQYF
- | few | TRBJ1-1 | TRBV3-1 | TGTGCCAGCAGCCAAAGGGGTGGGGGTTGGGGCACTGAAGCTTTCTTT | CASSQRGGGWGTEAFF
- | many | TRBJ1-1 | TRBV20-1 | TGCAGTGCGGGGGGGGACGGCCTGAACACTGAAGCTTTCTTT | CSAGGDGLNTEAFF
- | few | TRBJ2-2 | TRBV20-1 | TGCAGTGCCTTCATTGGGGCCGGGGAGCTGATTTTT | CSAFIGAGELIF
- | - | TRBJ2-4 | TRBV12-3/TRBV12-4 | TGTGCCAGCAGTTTATGGTCAGCGGATCTAGCCAAAAACATTCAGTACTTC | CASSLWSADLAKNIQYF
- | many | TRBJ1-3 | TRBV29-1 | TGCAGCGTTGAAGATGGCTATCGGGGAAACACCATATATTTT | CSVEDGYRGNTIYF
- | few | TRBJ1-5 | TRBV24-1 | TGTGTCACCCAGGGAGGCAATCAGCCCCAGCATTTT | CVTQGGNQPQHF
- | many | TRBJ1-2 | TRBV10-3 | TGTGCCATCAGCCCCAGCAGTTATGGCTACACCTTC | CAISPSSYGYTF
- | many | TRBJ2-2 | TRBV6-5 | TGTGCCAGCAGTTACGGGGCGGGGTATGTCACCGGGGAGCTGTTTTTT | CASSYGAGYVTGELFF
- | many | TRBJ2-2 | TRBV28 | TGTGCCAGCAACTCCGGGTCCAACACCGGGGAGCTGTTTTTT | CASNSGSNTGELFF
- | few | TRBJ1-5 | TRBV15 | TGTGCCACGGACGGGGCCCTTCAGCCCCAGCATTTT | CATDGALQPQHF
TRBD1 | - | TRBJ1-5 | TRBV6-1 | TGTGCCAGTCAGGGGGCTCGGCAGCCCCAGCATTTT | CASQGARQPQHF
- | - | TRBJ1-3 | TRBV2 | TGTGCCAGCAGACTAACAGTCACGGCAGGAAACACCACATATTTT | CASRLTVTAGNTTYF
- | - | TRBJ1-2 | TRBV6-1 | TGTGCCAGCAGTCAGAAGACGGTCTATGGCTACACCTTC | CASSQKTVYGYTF
TRBD1 | - | TRBJ1-2 | TRBV7-9 | TGTGCCAGCAGCTCGACAGGGGGGGAGACCTTC | CASSSTGGETF
TRBD1 | many | TRBJ1-2 | TRBV28 | TGTGCCAGCAGTTCGTCGACAGGGCGGCGTGGCTACACCTTC | CASSSSTGRRGYTF
TRBD2 | few | TRBJ2-5 | TRBV6-1 | TGTGCCAGCAGACGACTAGCCGTCGAGGAGACCCAGTACTTC | CASRRLAVEETQYF
- | many | TRBJ1-2 | TRBV7-9 | TGTGCCAGCAGCTTAGGCATCCCGGGGCCTTATGGCTACACCTTC | CASSLGIPGPYGYTF
- | - | TRBJ2-2 | TRBV5-1 | TGCGCCAGCAGCTCGGGACGGAGCCGGACAGGGGAGCTGTTTTTT | CASSSGRSRTGELFF
- | many | TRBJ1-2 | TRBV27 | TGTGCCAGCAGTCCGTATTCGACAGTGGATTCGCTCGATGGCTACACCTTC | CASSPYSTVDSLDGYTF
- | - | TRBJ2-7 | TRBV6-1 | TGTGCCAGCAGTGCCCAGGACCGCTACTTCTACGAGCAGTACTTC | CASSAQDRYFYEQYF
- | - | TRBJ2-5 | TRBV5-4 | TGTGCCAGCAGCTTGCTTCCAGGGGTTCAAGAGACCCAGTACTTC | CASSLLPGVQETQYF
- | few | TRBJ2-5 | TRBV12-3/TRBV12-4 | TGTGCCAGCAGTTTAGGGTACGGGCCACAAGAGACCCAGTACTTC | CASSLGYGPQETQYF
TRBD2 | many | TRBJ2-7 | TRBV12-3/TRBV12-4 | TGTGCCAGCTCCCAGCGGGGGGGCCCCTACGAGCAGTACTTC | CASSQRGGPYEQYF
- | many | TRBJ2-7 | TRBV29-1 | TGCAGCGTGAGAGGGGGGGACCCGGAGCAGTACTTC | CSVRGGDPEQYF
- | many | TRBJ2-4 | TRBV6-2/TRBV6-3 | TGTGCCAGCAGTATGGGCATGGTAGCCAAAAACATTCAGTACTTC | CASSMGMVAKNIQYF
- | many | TRBJ1-5 | TRBV19 | TGTGCCAGTAGTTGGGCGGGGGGCGACAATCAGCCCCAGCATTTT | CASSWAGGDNQPQHF
- | many | TRBJ1-1 | TRBV25-1 | TGTGCCAGCAGCGCCGGCACTGAAGCTTTCTTT | CASSAGTEAFF
- | - | TRBJ2-2 | TRBV19 | TGTGCCAGTAGTTCACTGTGGGGTTCGAACACCGGGGAGCTGTTTTTT | CASSSLWGSNTGELFF
- | many | TRBJ1-2 | TRBV30 | TGTGCCTGGAGCAGGAAAACAGGATCCCACTATGGCTACACCTTC | CAWSRKTGSHYGYTF
- | - | TRBJ2-7 | TRBV24-1 | TGTGCCACCAGGGACAAGAGCTCCTACGAGCAGTACTTC | CATRDKSSYEQYF
TRBD1 | many | TRBJ1-1 | TRBV6-5 | TGTGCCAGCAGTTCCCGGACAGGCGGGGACACTGAAGCTTTCTTT | CASSSRTGGDTEAFF
- | many | TRBJ1-3 | TRBV12-3/TRBV12-4 | TGTGCCAGCAGCCCGACAGATTACGAAGGAAACACCATATATTTT | CASSPTDYEGNTIYF
TRBD2 | few | TRBJ2-3 | TRBV6-1 | TGTGCCAGCAGGCCGGGACTAGCGGGGTCAGAGACCCAGTACTTT | CASRPGLAGSETQYF
- | many | TRBJ1-2 | TRBV24-1 | TGTGCCACCAGTGATTTGGTTGACGGTAATGATGGCTACACCTTC | CATSDLVDGNDGYTF
TRBD1 | few | TRBJ2-7 | TRBV30 | TGTGCCTGGAATCGACAGGGGGGCGAGCAGTACTTC | CAWNRQGGEQYF
- | - | TRBJ1-1 | TRBV6-1 | TGTGCCAGCAGTACCCCTTCGTGGCCCTTAGCTTTCTTT | CASSTPSWPLAFF
TRBD1 | many | TRBJ2-7 | TRBV5-1 | TGCGCCAGCAGCTTTTGGACAGGGACCTACGAGCAGTACTTC | CASSFWTGTYEQYF
TRBD2 | - | TRBJ2-7 | TRBV12-3/TRBV12-4 | TGTGCCAGCAGTACTAGCGGGGGACCCTACGAGCAGTACTTC | CASSTSGGPYEQYF
TRBD1 | few | TRBJ2-7 | TRBV11-1 | TGTGCCAGCAGCTTCGGGGTTCGAGACAGGGGCTACGAGCAGTACTTC | CASSFGVRDRGYEQYF
- | many | TRBJ1-3 | TRBV20-1 | TGCAGTGCTAGGGGCGGAGGTACTGGAAACACCATATATTTT | CSARGGGTGNTIYF
TRBD1 | few | TRBJ2-7 | TRBV6-5 | TGTGCCAGCAGTTCGCACAGGGGGTTCAACGAGCAGTACTTC | CASSSHRGFNEQYF
- | few | TRBJ1-6 | TRBV5-1 | TGCGCCAGCAGCTCCGGGACACAAAATTCACCCCTCCACTTT | CASSSGTQNSPLHF
- | many | TRBJ1-1 | TRBV6-1 | TGTGCCAGCAGTGATGGAGGGGTGAACACTGAAGCTTTCTTT | CASSDGGVNTEAFF
- | many | TRBJ2-4 | TRBV29-1 | TGCAGCGAGACCCCGGGCTTAGCCAAAAACATTCAGTACTTC | CSETPGLAKNIQYF
- | few | TRBJ1-2 | TRBV6-5 | TGTGCCAGCAGTTATGGCCCGTTTAACTATGGCTACACCTTC | CASSYGPFNYGYTF
- | - | TRBJ1-1 | TRBV20-1 | TGCAGTGCTACGGTTCCGGTAACAGGTGAAGCTTTCTTT | CSATVPVTGEAFF
- | many | TRBJ2-5 | TRBV6-4 | TGTGCCAGCAAGAGTCGTCGGGTCCACCAAGAGACCCAGTACTTC | CASKSRRVHQETQYF
TRBD1 | many | TRBJ2-7 | TRBV2 | TGTGCCAGCAGACCTACCGGGACAGGGCCCGAGCAGTACTTC | CASRPTGTGPEQYF
TRBD1 | - | TRBJ1-2 | TRBV6-1 | TGTGCCAGCAGTGAAAGGGGACAGAACTACTTGAACTATGGCTACACCTTC | CASSERGQNYLNYGYTF
- | many | TRBJ2-2 | TRBV6-4 | TGTGCCAGCAGTGACAGGCAATCTCCCGGGGAGCTGTTTTTT | CASSDRQSPGELFF